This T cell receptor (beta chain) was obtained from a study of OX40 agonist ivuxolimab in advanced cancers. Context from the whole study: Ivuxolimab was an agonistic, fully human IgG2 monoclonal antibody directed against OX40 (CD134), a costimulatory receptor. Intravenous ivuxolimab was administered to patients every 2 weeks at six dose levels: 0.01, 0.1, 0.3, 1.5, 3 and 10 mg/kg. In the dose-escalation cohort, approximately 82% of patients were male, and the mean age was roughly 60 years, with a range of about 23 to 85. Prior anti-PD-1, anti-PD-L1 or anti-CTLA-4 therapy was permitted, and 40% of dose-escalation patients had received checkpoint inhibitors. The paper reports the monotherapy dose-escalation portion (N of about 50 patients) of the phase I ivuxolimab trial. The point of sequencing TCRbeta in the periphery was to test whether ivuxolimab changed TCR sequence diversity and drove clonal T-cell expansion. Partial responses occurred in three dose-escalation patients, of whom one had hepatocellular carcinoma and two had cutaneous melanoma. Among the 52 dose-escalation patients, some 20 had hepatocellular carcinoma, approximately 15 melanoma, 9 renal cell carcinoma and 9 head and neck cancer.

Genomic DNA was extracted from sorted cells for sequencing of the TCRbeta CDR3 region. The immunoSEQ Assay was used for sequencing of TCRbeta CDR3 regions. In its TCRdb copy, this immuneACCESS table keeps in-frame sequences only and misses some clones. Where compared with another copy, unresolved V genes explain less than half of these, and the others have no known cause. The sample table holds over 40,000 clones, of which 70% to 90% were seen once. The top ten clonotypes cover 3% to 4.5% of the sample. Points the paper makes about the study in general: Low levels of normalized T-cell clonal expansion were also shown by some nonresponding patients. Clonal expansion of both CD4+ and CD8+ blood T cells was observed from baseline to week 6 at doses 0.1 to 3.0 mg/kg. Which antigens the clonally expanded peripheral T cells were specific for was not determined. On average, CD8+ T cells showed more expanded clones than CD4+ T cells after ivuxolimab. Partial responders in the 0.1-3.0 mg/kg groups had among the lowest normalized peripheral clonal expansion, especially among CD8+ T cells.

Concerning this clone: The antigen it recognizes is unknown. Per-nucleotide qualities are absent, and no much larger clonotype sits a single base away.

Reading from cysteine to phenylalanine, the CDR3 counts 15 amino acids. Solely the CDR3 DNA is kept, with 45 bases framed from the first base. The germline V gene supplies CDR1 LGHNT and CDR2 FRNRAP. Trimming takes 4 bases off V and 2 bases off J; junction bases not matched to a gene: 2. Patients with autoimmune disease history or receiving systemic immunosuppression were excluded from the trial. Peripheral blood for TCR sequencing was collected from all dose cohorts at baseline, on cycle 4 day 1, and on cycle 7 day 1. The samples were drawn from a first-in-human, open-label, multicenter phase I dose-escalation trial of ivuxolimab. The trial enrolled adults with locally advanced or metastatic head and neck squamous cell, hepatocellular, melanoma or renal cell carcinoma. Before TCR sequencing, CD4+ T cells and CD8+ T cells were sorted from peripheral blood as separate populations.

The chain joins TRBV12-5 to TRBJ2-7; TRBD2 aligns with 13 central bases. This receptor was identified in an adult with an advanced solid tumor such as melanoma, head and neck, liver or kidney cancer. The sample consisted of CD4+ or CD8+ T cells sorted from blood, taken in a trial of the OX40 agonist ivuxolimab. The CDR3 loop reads CASGSGLAGAYEQYF. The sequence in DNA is TGTGCTAGTGGTTCCGGACTAGCGGGAGCCTACGAGCAGTACTTC. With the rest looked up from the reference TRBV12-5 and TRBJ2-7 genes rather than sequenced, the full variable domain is DARVTQTPRHKVTEMGQEVTMRCQPILGHNTVFWYRQTMMQGLELLAYFRNRAPLDDSGMPKDRFSAEMPDATLATLKIQPSEPRDSAVYFCASGSGLAGAYEQYFGPGTRLTVT.